The entry below describes one T cell receptor (beta chain). Its antigen is currently unknown. This entry is derived from a study of T cell repertoires in cytomegalovirus infection. Study context: Indicated by public TCR beta signatures were CMV infection and matching HLA type.

Germline V gene lookup returns CDR1 MNHEY and CDR2 SVGEGT. Between the trimmed V and J ends, which lost 7 bases and 8 bases, there was a span of 20 bases. The CDR3 contains 14 residues. Findings of the study overall: In two of eight donors, the top clonotype was HLA-C-restricted CMV-specific. Using cumulative public TCR beta family frequency, the authors identified those who carried CMV together with the relevant HLA.

A single record per CDR3 protein comes from TCRdb applying MiXCR to the reads. The top ten clones hold approximately 8% of a sample with fewer than 700,000 distinct CDR3 sequences, 20% to 25% of them seen once. This receptor was obtained from a human donor in good health (CMV status not recorded). Some clones in this sample may be carry-over from other donors' samples. The material sequenced was CD8+ T cells from PBMCs. V and J are TRBV6-2 or TRBV6-3 and TRBJ1-2; D remains unclear. The CDR3 region is CASTPRAFRRGYTF. The CDR3 DNA follows: TGTGCCAGCACCCCAAGGGCCTTCAGGAGGGGCTACACCTTC.